Sequencing of this T cell receptor beta chain was carried out in a study of T cells in Graves' hyperthyroidism and ophthalmopathy. Study results and limitations: Patients with ophthalmopathy were separated from those with stable hyperthyroidism by a 13 V-J model. Clonotypes that were expanded in thyroid above 0.001 mostly appeared in blood too.

The definition of stable Graves' hyperthyroidism was no ophthalmopathy progression within 18 months. Hyperthyroidism in the patients, aged 18 to 65, was newly diagnosed and under 2 months in duration. The V gene's germline CDR1 is SGDLS and CDR2 YYNGEE. Trimming stripped 5 bases from V and 0 bases from J, with 8 bases between. The CDR3 length is 14 residues. Remarks on this clonotype: Its antigen is unknown.

From RNA transcripts, TCR beta CDR3 regions were amplified. HTBI primers were the set used in a first-round RT-PCR of the TCR CDR3. One entry per CDR3 protein results from TCRdb running MiXCR on the multiplex PCR reads. The repertoire holds roughly 700,000 distinct CDR3 sequences, with less than 15% as singletons. What was sequenced was blood. The chain links TRBV9 to TRBJ2-2; no clear D. This sequence originates from a woman aged 18-35 years with Graves' hyperthyroidism. CDR3 protein: CASRPVANTGELFF. The CDR3 coding sequence is TGTGCCAGCAGACCAGTCGCGAACACCGGGGAGCTGTTTTTT.